The text below deals with one T cell receptor beta chain. Its antigen is unidentified. Method: immunoSEQ multiplex PCR; TCRdb's copy keeps in-frame clones and lacks some. Altogether around 150,000 clones are present, 90% being singletons, with the ten largest covering 3% to 3.5%. The entry originates in a study of T cell responses to AZD1222 COVID-19 vaccine. Notes on the study in general: Seropositivity was recorded at baseline in only a handful of AZD1222 recipients.

V lost 7 bases, J lost 1 base, and 8 bases lay in between. This CDR3 has 13 residues. CDR1 is SQVTM and CDR2 is ANQGSEA in the germline V gene. The TCR was taken from an adult who received the AZD1222 COVID-19 vaccine. The input for sequencing was peripheral blood, taken 28 days after the second AZD1222 dose. The chain uses TRBV29-1 and TRBJ2-6; D call uncertain. CDR3 nucleotide sequence: TGCAGCGCCCGGCATTCTGGGGCCAACGTCCTGACTTTC. Translation gives CSARHSGANVLTF. The entire variable domain, with the rest obtained from reference TRBV29-1 and TRBJ2-6, is as follows: SAVISQKPSRDICQRGTSLTIQCQVDSQVTMMFWYRQQPGQSLTLIATANQGSEATYESGFVIDKFPISRPNLTFSTLTVSNMSPEDSSIYLCSARHSGANVLTFGAGSRLTVL.